The 29 T cell receptor beta chains listed next were all sequenced from one sample in a study of cytomegalovirus exposure and HLA in healthy donors. This table comes from immunoSEQ multiplex PCR, and its TCRdb copy is limited to in-frame clones, with some not included. The sample has around 300,000 clones, around 87% seen once. Sample: PBMCs. All receptors derive from a woman aged 18-29 years in good health and CMV-seronegative.

V and J are TRBV28 and TRBJ2-1; no clear D. Germline V gene sequence: CDR1 MDHEN, CDR2 SYDVKM. Trimming took 4 bases from V and 9 from J, leaving 10 bases between them. The CDR3 spans 12 residues. The CDR3 here is CASSSPVTEQFF. In DNA, the CDR3 is TGTGCCAGCAGTTCCCCGGTCACTGAGCAGTTCTTC.

V and J are TRBV28 and TRBJ1-4; 9 positions agree with TRBD1. CDR3 length: 14 amino acids. Germline loops: CDR1 MDHEN, CDR2 SYDVKM. With V trimmed by 8 bases and J by 7 bases, 8 bases remained unmatched. The CDR3 DNA reads TGTGCCAGCGTTACAGGGGGCATTGGTGAAAAACTGTTTTTT. It is translated as CASVTGGIGEKLFF.

V and J are TRBV28 and TRBJ1-5; 9 bases agree with TRBD1. CDR1 is MDHEN and CDR2 is SYDVKM in the germline V gene. CDR3 length: 16 amino acids. J lost 4 bases, V lost 4 bases, and 8 bases had no gene match. The CDR3 sequence: CASSSHGGQGNQPQHF. The CDR3 nucleotides read TGTGCCAGCAGTTCCCATGGGGGACAGGGTAATCAGCCCCAGCATTTT.

The rearrangement links TRBV19 to TRBJ2-1; TRBD2 agrees at 10 bases. V shed 3 bases, J shed 8 bases, and the junction held 1 base outside the gene matches. Looked up from germline, CDR1 is LNHDA and CDR2 is SQIVND (reference sequence). This CDR3 is 13 amino acids long. The CDR3, as DNA: TGTGCCAGTAGTATCGGGACTAGCGATGAGCAGTTCTTC. Translated: CASSIGTSDEQFF.

The V and J genes are TRBV28 and TRBJ1-1, with D perhaps TRBD1 (5 bases). Looked up from germline, CDR1 is MDHEN and CDR2 is SYDVKM. The V end lost 7 bases, the J end lost 5 bases, and 17 bases lay between the germline ends. The CDR3 has 14 amino acids. Here the CDR3 reads CASTPLPGKTEAFF. CDR3 DNA: TGTGCCAGCACCCCACTTCCAGGGAAAACTGAAGCTTTCTTT.

CDR3 in amino acids: CASSPGAGQSTDTQYF. The CDR3 DNA is TGTGCCAGCAGCCCCGGGGCGGGACAGAGCACAGATACGCAGTATTTT. This chain connects TRBV7-6 to TRBJ2-3, with a weak D call TRBD1 (7 bases). The CDR3 is made up of 16 amino acids. Germline lookup yields CDR1 SGHVS and CDR2 FNYEAQ. Trimming left V 5 bases short and J 0 bases short, with 15 bases between.

The chain is built from TRBV6-5 and TRBJ1-1; 7 bases line up with TRBD1. Looked up from germline, CDR1 is MNHEY and CDR2 is SVGAGI. The V gene end was trimmed by 0 bases and the J gene end by 11 bases; junction bases not matched to a gene: 6. The CDR3 sequence is 13 residues long. CDR3 amino acids: CASSYSGQKDAFF. The CDR3 DNA reads as TGTGCCAGCAGTTACTCGGGACAGAAGGACGCTTTCTTT.

This clone was counted only a few times. The chain combines TRBV5-1 with TRBJ2-7; 7 positions match TRBD1. The CDR3 consists of 13 residues. V lost 4 bases, J lost 6 bases, and 7 bases stayed unmatched. CDR1 and CDR2 from the germline V gene are SGHRS and YFSETQ. The CDR3 DNA sequence: TGCGCCAGCAGCCTCGACAGGGTCTTCGAGCAGTACTTC. Translating it yields CASSLDRVFEQYF.

The chain has TRBV30 and TRBJ2-1; 8 bases are shared with TRBD2. CDR3 length equals 15 residues. Germline V gene lookup returns CDR1 GTSNPN and CDR2 SVGIG (reference sequence). The junction had 6 bases not matched to a gene; V was cut back by 0 bases and J by 5 bases. CDR3 sequence: CAWSVLAGGNNEQFF. The CDR3 coding sequence is TGTGCCTGGAGTGTACTGGCGGGAGGTAACAATGAGCAGTTCTTC.

This sequence joins TRBV7-2 and TRBJ1-5; D is unresolved. CDR3 length: 14 amino acids. The ends were cut back, 2 bases at V and 4 bases at J, with 9 bases in the middle. The V gene's germline CDR1 is SGHTA and CDR2 FQGNSA. The CDR3: CASSLKSSNQPQHF. The CDR3, as DNA: TGTGCCAGCAGCTTAAAATCATCAAATCAGCCCCAGCATTTT.

This rearrangement joins TRBV6-5 to TRBJ2-1; TRBD2 aligns across 8 bases. Germline values: CDR1 MNHEY, CDR2 SVGAGI. The CDR3 loop spans 16 amino acids. J lost 8 bases, V lost 2 bases, and 11 bases had no gene match. CDR3 sequence (DNA): TGTGCCAGCAGTTACATGGTGCGAGCGGGAGTCGATGAGCAGTTCTTC. Translation gives CASSYMVRAGVDEQFF.

The rearrangement uses TRBV28 and TRBJ2-2, with a possible D match to TRBD1 (5 bases). V gave up 5 bases and J gave up 3 bases, with 13 bases separating them. This CDR3 contains 15 residues. Germline V gives CDR1 MDHEN, CDR2 SYDVKM. The chain's CDR3 is CASSGAGPHTGELFF. In DNA form, the CDR3 reads TGTGCCAGCAGTGGGGCCGGGCCCCACACCGGGGAGCTGTTTTTT.

The chain combines TRBV5-1 with TRBJ1-2, with 7 bases fitting TRBD1. CDR1 is SGHRS, CDR2 YFSETQ, per germline. The ends lost 5 bases at V and 3 bases at J; junction bases unmatched: 7. CDR3 length: 14 residues. The CDR3 DNA reads TGCGCCAGCAGTTGGACAGGCGCCGACTATGGCTACACCTTC. It yields the protein CASSWTGADYGYTF.

This chain connects TRBV4-3 to TRBJ2-3; D is uncertain. V lost 0 bases and J 6 bases, leaving 7 bases between the germline ends. The CDR3 covers 13 residues. Germline V gives CDR1 LGHNA, CDR2 YSLEER. The CDR3 here is CASSQDPRDTQYF. CDR3 in DNA: TGCGCCAGCAGCCAAGATCCGAGGGATACGCAGTATTTT.

The chain links TRBV30 to TRBJ2-7, with a possible D match to TRBD2 (6 bases). V was trimmed by 2 bases and J by 2 bases, leaving 13 bases between them. Germline V lookup: CDR1 GTSNPN, CDR2 SVGIG (reference sequence). This CDR3 contains 14 residues. The chain's CDR3 is CAWSTLGGTYEQYF. Written as DNA, the CDR3 is TGTGCCTGGAGTACTCTGGGAGGCACCTACGAGCAGTACTTC.

J is TRBJ2-5 and V is TRBV4-1, with 14 bases aligning to TRBD2. The CDR3 is made up of 18 amino acids. Trimming at V came to 4 bases and at J to 0 bases, leaving 7 bases not matched to a gene. Germline V CDR1 and CDR2: MGHRA, YSYEKL. CDR3 nucleotides: TGCGCCAGCAGCCCACACTTGACTAGCGGGAGGGACCAAGAGACCCAGTACTTC. It is translated as CASSPHLTSGRDQETQYF.

This clone occurred once. The rearrangement joins TRBV7-6 to TRBJ2-1, with D possibly matching TRBD2 (6 bases). The V end was cut by 6 bases, the J end by 8 bases, with 14 bases between. CDR1 and CDR2 (germline): SGHVS, FNYEAQ. This CDR3 region has 13 residues. The CDR3 loop is CASRARVADEQFF. CDR3 nucleotide sequence: TGTGCCAGCAGGGCGAGGGTAGCGGATGAGCAGTTCTTC.

The chain employs TRBV27 and TRBJ1-2; 7 positions agree with TRBD1. In germline, CDR1 is MNHEY, CDR2 SMNVEV (reference sequence). The CDR3 spans 16 residues. With 3 bases clipped from V and 3 bases from J, the junction kept 10 bases outside the gene matches. CDR3 DNA sequence: TGTGCCAGCAGTTTGAGGGGGCGCTTGCTGGACTATGGCTACACCTTC. Its translation: CASSLRGRLLDYGYTF.

The rearrangement links TRBV29-1 to TRBJ2-3; 7 bases fit TRBD1. The CDR3 totals 16 residues. In germline, CDR1 is SQVTM, CDR2 ANQGSEA. V was pared by 8 bases and J by 4 bases, with 18 bases of the junction left unmatched. CDR3 sequence: CSTNGRGRKRADTQYF. The DNA of the CDR3 is TGCAGCACTAATGGAAGGGGGCGCAAACGGGCAGATACGCAGTATTTT.

The CDR3 DNA follows: TGTGCCAGCAGCTTCGCAGGGTTCGGTTATGGCTACACCTTC. Translating gives CASSFAGFGYGYTF. J is TRBJ1-2 and V is TRBV21-1; TRBD1 is the table's D call and was not checked against the DNA. TRBV21-1 is an annotated pseudogene. The CDR3 totals 14 residues.

This clone showed up just a few times. This chain uses TRBV6-1 with TRBJ2-7; 8 nucleotides agree with TRBD1. The germline gives CDR1 MNHNS, CDR2 SASEGT. The CDR3 is 14 residues long. The junction had 6 bases not matched to a gene; V was cut back by 6 bases and J by 2 bases. CDR3 DNA: TGTGCCAGCAGCCTAGGGACAGGTACCTACGAGCAGTACTTC. Amino acids: CASSLGTGTYEQYF.

The chain couples TRBV9 to TRBJ1-1; 9 bases are shared with TRBD1. This CDR3 has 14 amino acids. J lost 4 bases, V lost 3 bases, and 4 bases had no gene match. The V gene's germline CDR1 is SGDLS and CDR2 YYNGEE. The CDR3 DNA reads as TGTGCCAGCAGCGGCCGACAGGGGGTCACTGAAGCTTTCTTT. Protein: CASSGRQGVTEAFF.

This chain connects TRBV25-1 to TRBJ2-7; D possibly corresponds to TRBD1 (7 bases). The ends were cut back, 4 bases at V and 2 bases at J, with 15 bases in the middle. Germline V gene data show CDR1 as MGHDK and CDR2 as SYGVNS. This CDR3 has 15 residues. The CDR3: CASSGKTGEAYEQYF. The CDR3 region has the DNA TGTGCCAGCAGTGGAAAAACAGGGGAGGCCTACGAGCAGTACTTC.

This chain uses TRBV2 with TRBJ1-2; 12 nucleotides agree with TRBD1. Germline V gene lookup returns CDR1 SNHLY and CDR2 FYNNEI. V trimming: 6 bases; J trimming: 5 bases; junction bases outside the gene matches: 4. This CDR3 is built from 14 residues. The CDR3 DNA reads TGTGCCAGCAGGGGGACAGGGGGCATGTATGGCTACACCTTC. Translating it yields CASRGTGGMYGYTF.

The rearrangement joins TRBV15 to TRBJ1-2; no clear D. This CDR3 is built from 17 residues. CDR1 is LNHNV and CDR2 is YYDKDF in the germline V gene (reference sequence). V lost 0 bases and J lost 4, with 18 bases in between. DNA of the CDR3: TGTGCCACCAGCAGAGATTCCGGCCGTCCGGGTGGCTATGGCTACACCTTC. Translated, it gives CATSRDSGRPGGYGYTF.

The CDR3, as DNA: TGTGCCAGCTCACCCGGGAGGAACGGTGAAAAACTGTTTTTT. This gives the protein CASSPGRNGEKLFF. The chain uses TRBV18 and TRBJ1-4; no firm D call. The germline CDR1 and CDR2 sequences are KGHSH and LQKENI. Trimming removed 3 bases from V and 7 bases from J, with 12 bases in between. This CDR3 has 14 residues.

This clone occurred once. The chain couples TRBV9 to TRBJ1-2; 7 bases are shared with TRBD1. Germline V CDR1 and CDR2: SGDLS, YYNGEE. The CDR3 has 16 amino acids. With 0 bases clipped from V and 0 bases from J, the junction kept 5 bases outside the gene matches. The CDR3 bases are TGTGCCAGCAGCGTAGCTACAGGGGACGCTAACTATGGCTACACCTTC. Its protein product is CASSVATGDANYGYTF.

The gene calls are TRBV19 and TRBJ2-1; a possible D gene is TRBD2 (6 bases). The V gene's germline CDR1 is LNHDA and CDR2 SQIVND (reference sequence). The CDR3 extends over 16 amino acids. The V and J ends lost 6 bases and 10 bases respectively, with 25 bases between them. The CDR3 sequence is CASSSRTSPSKREQFF. CDR3 bases: TGTGCCAGTAGCTCCCGTACTAGCCCCAGCAAGCGGGAGCAGTTCTTC.

The rearrangement uses TRBV7-6 and TRBJ1-5; maybe TRBD1 (5 bases). This CDR3 comprises 15 residues. Germline V gives CDR1 SGHVS, CDR2 FNYEAQ. V dropped 1 base and J dropped 5 bases, with 12 bases sitting between them. The CDR3 reads CASSLGSRGDQPQHF. The DNA for the CDR3 is TGTGCCAGCAGCTTAGGTTCTCGGGGGGATCAGCCCCAGCATTTT.